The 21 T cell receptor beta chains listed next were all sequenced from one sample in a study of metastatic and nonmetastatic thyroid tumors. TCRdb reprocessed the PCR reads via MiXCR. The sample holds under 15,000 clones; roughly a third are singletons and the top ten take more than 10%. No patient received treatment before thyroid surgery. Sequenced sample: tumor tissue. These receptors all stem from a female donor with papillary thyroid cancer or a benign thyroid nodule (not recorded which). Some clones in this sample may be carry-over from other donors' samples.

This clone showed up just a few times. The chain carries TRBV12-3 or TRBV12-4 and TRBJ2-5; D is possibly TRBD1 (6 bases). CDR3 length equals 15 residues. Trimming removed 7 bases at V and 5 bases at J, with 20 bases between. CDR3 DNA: TGTGCCAGCAACGGCAGGGGCCCGTCGGGGGAGACCCAGTACTTC. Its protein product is CASNGRGPSGETQYF.

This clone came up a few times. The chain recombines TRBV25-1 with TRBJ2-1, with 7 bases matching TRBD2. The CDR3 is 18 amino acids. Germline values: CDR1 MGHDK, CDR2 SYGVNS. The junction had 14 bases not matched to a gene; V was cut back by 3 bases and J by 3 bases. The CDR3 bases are TGTGCCAGCAGTGAGAGATCGACCCTAGGACTAGACTACAATGAGCAGTTCTTC. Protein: CASSERSTLGLDYNEQFF.

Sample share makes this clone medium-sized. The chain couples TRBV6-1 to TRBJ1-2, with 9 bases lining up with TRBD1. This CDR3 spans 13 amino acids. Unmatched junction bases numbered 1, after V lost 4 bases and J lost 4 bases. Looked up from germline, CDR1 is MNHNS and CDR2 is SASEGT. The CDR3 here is CASSADRGYGYTF. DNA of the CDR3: TGTGCCAGCAGTGCGGACAGGGGCTATGGCTACACCTTC.

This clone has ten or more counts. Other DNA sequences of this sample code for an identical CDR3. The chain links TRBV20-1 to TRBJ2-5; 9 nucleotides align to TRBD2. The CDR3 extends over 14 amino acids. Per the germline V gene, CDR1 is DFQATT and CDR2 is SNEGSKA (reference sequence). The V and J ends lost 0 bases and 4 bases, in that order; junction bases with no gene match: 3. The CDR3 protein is CSARDPGLAETQYF. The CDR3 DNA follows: TGCAGTGCTAGAGATCCGGGACTAGCAGAGACCCAGTACTTC.

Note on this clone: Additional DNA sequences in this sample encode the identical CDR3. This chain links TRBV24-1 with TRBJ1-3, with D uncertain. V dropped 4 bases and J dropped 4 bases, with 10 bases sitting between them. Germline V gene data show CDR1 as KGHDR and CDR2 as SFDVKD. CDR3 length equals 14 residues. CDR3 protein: CATSESDPGNTIYF. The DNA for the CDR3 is TGTGCCACCAGTGAATCTGACCCCGGAAACACCATATATTTT.

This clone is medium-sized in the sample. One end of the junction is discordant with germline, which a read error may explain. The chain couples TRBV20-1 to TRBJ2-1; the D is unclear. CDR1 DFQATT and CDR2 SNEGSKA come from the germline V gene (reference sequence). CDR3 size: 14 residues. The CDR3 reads CSAPPIPGDTMNIF. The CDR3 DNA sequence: TGCAGTGCCCCCCCTATACCAGGAGATACAATGAACATCTTC.

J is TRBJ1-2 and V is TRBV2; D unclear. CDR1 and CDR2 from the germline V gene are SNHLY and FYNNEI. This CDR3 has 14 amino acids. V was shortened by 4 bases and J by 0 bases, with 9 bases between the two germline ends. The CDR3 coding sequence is TGTGCCAGCAGTGCGACCCTGGCTAACTATGGCTACACCTTC. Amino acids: CASSATLANYGYTF.

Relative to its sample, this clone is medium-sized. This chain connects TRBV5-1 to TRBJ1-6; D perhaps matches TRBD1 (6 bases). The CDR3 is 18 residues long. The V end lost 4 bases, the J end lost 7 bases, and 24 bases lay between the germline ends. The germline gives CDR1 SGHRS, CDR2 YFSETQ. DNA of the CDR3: TGCGCCAGCAGCGTCCGGGACACCGGACGCAATTTCAATTCACCCCTCCACTTT. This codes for CASSVRDTGRNFNSPLHF.

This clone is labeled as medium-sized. CDR3 in amino acids: CASSYGVLSGNTIYF. CDR3 in DNA: TGTGCCAGCAGTTACGGGGTACTCTCTGGAAACACCATATATTTT. The V call is TRBV6-5, the J call TRBJ1-3; D is uncertain. CDR1 is MNHEY, CDR2 SVGAGI, per germline. The CDR3 has 15 residues. V was clipped by 2 bases and J by 0 bases, with 8 bases between them.

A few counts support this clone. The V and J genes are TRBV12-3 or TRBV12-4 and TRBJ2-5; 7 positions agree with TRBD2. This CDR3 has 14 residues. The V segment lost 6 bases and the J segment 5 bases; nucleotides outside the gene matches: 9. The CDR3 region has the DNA TGTGCCAGCAGCTTATCGGGGGAGGGCGAGACCCAGTACTTC. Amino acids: CASSLSGEGETQYF.

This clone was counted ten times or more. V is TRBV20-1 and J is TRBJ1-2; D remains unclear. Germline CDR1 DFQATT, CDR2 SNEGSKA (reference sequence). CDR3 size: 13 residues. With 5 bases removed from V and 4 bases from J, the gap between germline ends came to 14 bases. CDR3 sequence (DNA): TGCAGTGCTGCTATCGCAAGTACCTATGGCTACACCTTC. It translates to CSAAIASTYGYTF.

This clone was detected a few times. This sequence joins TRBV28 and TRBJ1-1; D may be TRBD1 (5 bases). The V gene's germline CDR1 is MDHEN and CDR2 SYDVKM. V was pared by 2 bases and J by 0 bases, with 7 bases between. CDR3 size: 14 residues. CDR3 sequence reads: CASSLRQMNTEAFF. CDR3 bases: TGTGCCAGCAGTTTACGACAGATGAACACTGAAGCTTTCTTT.

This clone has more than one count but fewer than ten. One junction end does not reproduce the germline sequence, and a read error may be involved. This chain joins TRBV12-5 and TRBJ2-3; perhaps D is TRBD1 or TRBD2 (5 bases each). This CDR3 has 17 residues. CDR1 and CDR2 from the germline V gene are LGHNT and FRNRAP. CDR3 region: CASGLGDEGIVGDKQYF. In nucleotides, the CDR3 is TGTGCTAGTGGTTTGGGAGACGAGGGGATTGTGGGAGATAAGCAGTATTTT.

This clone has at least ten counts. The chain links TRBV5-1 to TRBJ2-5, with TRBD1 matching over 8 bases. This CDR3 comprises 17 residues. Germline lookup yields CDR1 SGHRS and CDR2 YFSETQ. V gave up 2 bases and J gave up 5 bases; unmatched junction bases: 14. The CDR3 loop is CASSFPAFRGRVETQYF. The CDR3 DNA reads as TGCGCCAGCAGCTTCCCCGCCTTCAGGGGGCGCGTGGAGACCCAGTACTTC.

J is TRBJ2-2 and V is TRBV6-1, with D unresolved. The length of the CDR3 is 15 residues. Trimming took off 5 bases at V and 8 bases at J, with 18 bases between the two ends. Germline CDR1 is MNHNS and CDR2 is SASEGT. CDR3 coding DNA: TGTGCCAGCAGTCATAGTACCGTATTGTCGGGGGAGCTGTTTTTT. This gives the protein CASSHSTVLSGELFF.

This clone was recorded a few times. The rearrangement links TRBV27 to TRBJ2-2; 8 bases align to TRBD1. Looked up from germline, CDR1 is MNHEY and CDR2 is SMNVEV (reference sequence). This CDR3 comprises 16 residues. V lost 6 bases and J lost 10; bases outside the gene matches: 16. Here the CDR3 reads CASSPRFGDRISELFF. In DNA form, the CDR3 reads TGTGCCAGCAGCCCGAGGTTTGGGGACAGGATATCGGAGCTGTTTTTT.

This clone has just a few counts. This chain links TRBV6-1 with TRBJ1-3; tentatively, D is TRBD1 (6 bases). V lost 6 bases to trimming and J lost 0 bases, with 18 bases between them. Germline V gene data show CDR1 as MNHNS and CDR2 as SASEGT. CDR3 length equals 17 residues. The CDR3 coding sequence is TGTGCCAGCAGAGGGGGGGGGTCCGGCCACTCTGGAAACACCATATATTTT. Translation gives CASRGGGSGHSGNTIYF.

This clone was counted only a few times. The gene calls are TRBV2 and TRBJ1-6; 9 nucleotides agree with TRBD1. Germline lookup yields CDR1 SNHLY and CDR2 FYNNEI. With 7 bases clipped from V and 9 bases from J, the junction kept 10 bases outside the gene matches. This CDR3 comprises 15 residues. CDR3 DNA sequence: TGTGCCAGCATGGAGGACAGGGGCCGACGTTCACCCCTCCACTTT. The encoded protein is CASMEDRGRRSPLHF.

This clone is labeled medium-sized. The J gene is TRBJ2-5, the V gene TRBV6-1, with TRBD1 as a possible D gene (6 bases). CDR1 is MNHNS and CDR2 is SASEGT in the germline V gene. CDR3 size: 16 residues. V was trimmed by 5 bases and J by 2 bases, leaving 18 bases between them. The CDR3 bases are TGTGCCAGCAGTTCGACAAGGGACATACTACAAGAGACCCAGTACTTC. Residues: CASSSTRDILQETQYF.

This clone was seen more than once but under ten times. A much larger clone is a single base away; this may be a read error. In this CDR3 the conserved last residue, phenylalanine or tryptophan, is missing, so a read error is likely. In nucleotides, the CDR3 is TGTGCCAGCAGCCAAGAAGGGGAGGTAGGCTACACCCTC. This codes for CASSQEGEVGYTL. J is TRBJ1-2 and V is TRBV3-1, with D perhaps matching TRBD1 (5 bases). V gave up 0 bases and J gave up 8 bases, with 10 bases separating them. The CDR3 is 13 residues long. Germline CDR1 is LGHDT and CDR2 is YNNKEL (reference sequence).

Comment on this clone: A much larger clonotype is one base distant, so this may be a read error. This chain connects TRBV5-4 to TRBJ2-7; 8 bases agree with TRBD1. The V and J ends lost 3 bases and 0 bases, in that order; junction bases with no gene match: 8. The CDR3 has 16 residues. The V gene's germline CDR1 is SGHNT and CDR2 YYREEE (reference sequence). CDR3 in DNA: TGTGCCAGCAGCTCCCCGGGACAGGATAACTCCTACGAGCAGTACTTC. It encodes CASSSPGQDNSYEQYF.